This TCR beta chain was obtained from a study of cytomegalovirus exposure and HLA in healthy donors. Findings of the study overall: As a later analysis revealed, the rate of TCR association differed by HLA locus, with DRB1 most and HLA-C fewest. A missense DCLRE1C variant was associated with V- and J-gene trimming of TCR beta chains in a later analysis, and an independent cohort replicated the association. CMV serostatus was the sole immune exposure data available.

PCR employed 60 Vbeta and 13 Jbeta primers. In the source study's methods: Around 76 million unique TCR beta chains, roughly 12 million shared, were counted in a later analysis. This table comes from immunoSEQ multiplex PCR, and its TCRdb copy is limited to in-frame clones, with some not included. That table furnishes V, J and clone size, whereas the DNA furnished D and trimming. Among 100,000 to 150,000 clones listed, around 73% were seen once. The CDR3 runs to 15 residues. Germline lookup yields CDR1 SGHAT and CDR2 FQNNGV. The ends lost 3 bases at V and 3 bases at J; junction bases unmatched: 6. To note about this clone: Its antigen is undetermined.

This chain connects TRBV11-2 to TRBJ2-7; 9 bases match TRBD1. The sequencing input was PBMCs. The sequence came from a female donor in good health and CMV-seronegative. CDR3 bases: TGTGCCAGCAGCTTCGACGGGACAGGGAGCTACGAGCAGTACTTC. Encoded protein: CASSFDGTGSYEQYF. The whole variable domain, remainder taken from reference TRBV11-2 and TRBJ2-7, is EAGVAQSPRYKIIEKRQSVAFWCNPISGHATLYWYQQILGQGPKLLIQFQNNGVVDDSQLPKDRFSAERLKGVDSTLKIQPAKLEDSAVYLCASSFDGTGSYEQYFGPGTRLTVT.